This entry features one T cell receptor (beta chain) sequence. Its specificity is not known. The junction had 3 bases not matched to a gene; V was cut back by 6 bases and J by 4 bases. The CDR3 runs 13 residues. This entry belongs to a study of T cell responses to AZD1222 COVID-19 vaccine. Profiled with immunoSEQ multiplex PCR; TCRdb holds only in-frame clones, not every one. The sample spans about 140,000 clones; the ten largest clones claim over 2%. Findings and limits, study-wide: Just six people given AZD1222 tested seropositive at baseline.

Sample: peripheral blood. This rearrangement joins TRBV12-3 or TRBV12-4 to TRBJ2-7, with TRBD1 matching over 10 bases. The receptor comes from an adult in good health. In nucleotides, the CDR3 is TGTGCCAGCAGCTGGGACAGGGGTTACGAGCAGTACTTC. This sequence encodes CASSWDRGYEQYF.